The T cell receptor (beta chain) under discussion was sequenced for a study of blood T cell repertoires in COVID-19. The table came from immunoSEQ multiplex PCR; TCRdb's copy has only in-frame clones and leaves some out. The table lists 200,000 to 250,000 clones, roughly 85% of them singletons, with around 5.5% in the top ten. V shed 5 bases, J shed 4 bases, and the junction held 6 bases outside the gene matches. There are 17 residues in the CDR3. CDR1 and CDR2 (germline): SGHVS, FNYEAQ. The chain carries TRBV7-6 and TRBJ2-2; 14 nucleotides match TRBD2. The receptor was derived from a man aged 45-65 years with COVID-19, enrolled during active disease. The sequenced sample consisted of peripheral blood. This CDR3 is CASSPGLAGAGTGELFF. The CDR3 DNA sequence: TGTGCCAGCAGCCCGGGACTAGCGGGGGCGGGCACCGGGGAGCTGTTTTTT. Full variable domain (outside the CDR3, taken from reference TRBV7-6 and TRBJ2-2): GAGVSQSPRYKVTKRGQDVALRCDPISGHVSLYWYRQALGQGPEFLTYFNYEAQQDKSGLPNDRFSAERPEGSISTLTIQRTEQRDSAMYRCASSPGLAGAGTGELFFGEGSRLTVL.